The T cell receptor (beta chain) described here comes from a study of cytomegalovirus exposure and HLA in healthy donors. Generated by immunoSEQ multiplex PCR, the TCRdb table keeps only in-frame clones and is missing some. Of 210,000 or so clones listed, around nine tenths are singletons. Material for sequencing was PBMCs. The TCR comes from a woman between 18 and 29 years old in good health and CMV-seronegative.

CDR3 sequence (DNA): TGTGCCAGCAGCAAAGGCTCGCGGAGGCCGGCTTACAATGAGCAGTTCTTC. Its protein product is CASSKGSRRPAYNEQFF. This chain uses TRBV21-1 with TRBJ2-1; the DNA was not used to check the table's D call, TRBD2. TRBV21-1 is recorded as a pseudogene. CDR3 length: 17 amino acids.